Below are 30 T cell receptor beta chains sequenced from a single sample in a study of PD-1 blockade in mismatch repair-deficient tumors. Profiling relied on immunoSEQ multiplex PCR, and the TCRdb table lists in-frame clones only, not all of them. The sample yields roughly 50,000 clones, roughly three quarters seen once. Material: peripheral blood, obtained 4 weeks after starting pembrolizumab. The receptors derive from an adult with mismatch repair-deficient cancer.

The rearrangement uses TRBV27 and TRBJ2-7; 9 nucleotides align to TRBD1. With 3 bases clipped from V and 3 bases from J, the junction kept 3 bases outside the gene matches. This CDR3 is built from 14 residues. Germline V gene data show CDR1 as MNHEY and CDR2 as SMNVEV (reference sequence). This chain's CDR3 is CASSFLGQGYEQYF. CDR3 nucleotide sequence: TGTGCCAGCAGTTTTCTGGGACAGGGCTACGAGCAGTACTTC.

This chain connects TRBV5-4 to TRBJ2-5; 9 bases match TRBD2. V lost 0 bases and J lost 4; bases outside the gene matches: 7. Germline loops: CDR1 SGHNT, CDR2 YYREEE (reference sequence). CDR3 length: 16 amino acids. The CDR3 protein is CASSLDGSGRGETQYF. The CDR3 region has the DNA TGTGCCAGCAGCTTGGATGGTAGCGGGAGAGGAGAGACCCAGTACTTC.

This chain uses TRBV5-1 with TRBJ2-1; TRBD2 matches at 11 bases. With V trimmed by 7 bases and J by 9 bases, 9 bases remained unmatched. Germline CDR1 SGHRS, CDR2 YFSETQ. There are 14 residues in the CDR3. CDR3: CASAGTSGFPEQFF. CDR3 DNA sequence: TGCGCCAGCGCCGGGACTAGCGGATTTCCTGAGCAGTTCTTC.

The CDR3 nucleotides read TGTGCCAGTAGTACGGGACAGGTTGTTAATGAAAAACTGTTTTTT. Protein: CASSTGQVVNEKLFF. The chain employs TRBV19 and TRBJ1-4, with 8 bases identical to TRBD1. With V trimmed by 4 bases and J by 4 bases, 5 bases remained unmatched. The CDR3 loop spans 15 amino acids. Germline V gene data show CDR1 as LNHDA and CDR2 as SQIVND (reference sequence).

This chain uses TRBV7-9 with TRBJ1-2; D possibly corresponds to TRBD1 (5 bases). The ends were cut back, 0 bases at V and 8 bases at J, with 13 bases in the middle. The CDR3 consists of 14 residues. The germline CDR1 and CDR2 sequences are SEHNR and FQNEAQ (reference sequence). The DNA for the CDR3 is TGTGCCAGCAGCTTAGCACAAGGGACTGGGGGCTACACCTTC. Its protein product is CASSLAQGTGGYTF.

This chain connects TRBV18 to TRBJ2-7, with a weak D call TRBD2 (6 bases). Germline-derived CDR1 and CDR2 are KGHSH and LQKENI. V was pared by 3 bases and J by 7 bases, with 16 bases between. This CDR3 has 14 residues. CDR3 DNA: TGTGCCAGCTCACCGGGCGGGGCATACGGGGAGCAGTACTTC. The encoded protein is CASSPGGAYGEQYF.

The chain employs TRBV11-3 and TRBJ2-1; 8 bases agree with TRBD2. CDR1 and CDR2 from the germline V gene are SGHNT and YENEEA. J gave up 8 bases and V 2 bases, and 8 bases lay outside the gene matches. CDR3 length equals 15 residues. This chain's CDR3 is CASSLSTSGGDEQFF. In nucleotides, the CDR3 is TGTGCCAGCAGCTTAAGTACTAGCGGAGGGGATGAGCAGTTCTTC.

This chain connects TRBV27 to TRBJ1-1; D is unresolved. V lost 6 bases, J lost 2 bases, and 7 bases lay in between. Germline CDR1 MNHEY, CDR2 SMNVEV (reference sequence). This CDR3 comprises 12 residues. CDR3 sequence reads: CASRKYNTEAFF. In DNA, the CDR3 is TGTGCCAGCAGGAAATACAACACTGAAGCTTTCTTT.

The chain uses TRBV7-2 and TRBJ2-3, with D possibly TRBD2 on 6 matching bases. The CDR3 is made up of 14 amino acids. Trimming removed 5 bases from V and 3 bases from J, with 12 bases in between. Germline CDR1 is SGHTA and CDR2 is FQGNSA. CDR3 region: CASSLGRRTDTQYF. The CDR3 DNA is TGTGCCAGCAGCCTCGGGAGACGAACAGATACGCAGTATTTT.

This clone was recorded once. The DNA for the CDR3 is TGTGCCAGCAGTTTAAAGGGGATTCAGTATGGCTACACCTTC. Amino acids: CASSLKGIQYGYTF. The chain joins TRBV27 to TRBJ1-2, with D tentatively TRBD1 (5 bases). The V end was cut by 2 bases, the J end by 5 bases, with 12 bases between. This CDR3 contains 14 residues. Germline V CDR1 and CDR2: MNHEY, SMNVEV (reference sequence).

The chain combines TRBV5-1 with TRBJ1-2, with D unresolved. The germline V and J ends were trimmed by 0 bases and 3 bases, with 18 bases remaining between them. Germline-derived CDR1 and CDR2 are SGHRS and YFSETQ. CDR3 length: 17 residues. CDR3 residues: CASSLGLSVRLDYGYTF. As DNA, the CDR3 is TGCGCCAGCAGCTTGGGACTCAGCGTCAGGCTTGACTATGGCTACACCTTC.

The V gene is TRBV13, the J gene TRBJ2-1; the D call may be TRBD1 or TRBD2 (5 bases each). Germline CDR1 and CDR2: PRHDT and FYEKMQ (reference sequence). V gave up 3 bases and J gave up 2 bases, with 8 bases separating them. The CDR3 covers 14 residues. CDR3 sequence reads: CASSLRGAYNEQFF. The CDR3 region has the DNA TGTGCCAGCAGCTTGAGGGGCGCCTACAATGAGCAGTTCTTC.

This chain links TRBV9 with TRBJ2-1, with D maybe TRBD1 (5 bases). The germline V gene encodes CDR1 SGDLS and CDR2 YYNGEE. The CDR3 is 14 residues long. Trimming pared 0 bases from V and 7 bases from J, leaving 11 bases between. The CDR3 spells CASSVGEKGNEQFF. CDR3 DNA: TGTGCCAGCAGCGTAGGAGAGAAGGGGAATGAGCAGTTCTTC.

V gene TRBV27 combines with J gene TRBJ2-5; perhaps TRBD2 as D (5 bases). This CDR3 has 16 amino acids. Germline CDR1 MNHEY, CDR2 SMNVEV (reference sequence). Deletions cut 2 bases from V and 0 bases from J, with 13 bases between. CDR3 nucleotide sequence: TGTGCCAGCAGTTTAAGCCCCGCGGGCTACCAAGAGACCCAGTACTTC. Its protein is CASSLSPAGYQETQYF.

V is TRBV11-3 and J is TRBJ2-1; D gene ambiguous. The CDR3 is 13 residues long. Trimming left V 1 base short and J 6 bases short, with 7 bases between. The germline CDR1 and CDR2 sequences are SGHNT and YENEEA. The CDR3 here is CASSLGMSNEQFF. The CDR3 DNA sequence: TGTGCCAGCAGCTTAGGGATGAGCAATGAGCAGTTCTTC.

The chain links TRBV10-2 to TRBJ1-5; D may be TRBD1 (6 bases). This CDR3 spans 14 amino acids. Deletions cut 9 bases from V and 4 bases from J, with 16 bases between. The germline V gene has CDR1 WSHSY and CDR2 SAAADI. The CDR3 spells CASRTGGLNQPQHF. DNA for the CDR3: TGCGCCAGTCGTACGGGGGGCTTGAATCAGCCCCAGCATTTT.

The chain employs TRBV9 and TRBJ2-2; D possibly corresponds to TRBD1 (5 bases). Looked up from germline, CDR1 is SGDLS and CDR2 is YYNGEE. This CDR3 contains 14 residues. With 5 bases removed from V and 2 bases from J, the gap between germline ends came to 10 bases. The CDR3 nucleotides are TGTGCCAGCAGACTTCAGGGAAACACCGGGGAGCTGTTTTTT. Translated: CASRLQGNTGELFF.

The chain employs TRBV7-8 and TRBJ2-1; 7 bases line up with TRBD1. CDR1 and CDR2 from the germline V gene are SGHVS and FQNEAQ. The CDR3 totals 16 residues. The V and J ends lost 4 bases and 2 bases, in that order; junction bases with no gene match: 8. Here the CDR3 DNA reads TGTGCCAGCAGCTCCACAGGGGCAGGGCCCTACAATGAGCAGTTCTTC. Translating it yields CASSSTGAGPYNEQFF.

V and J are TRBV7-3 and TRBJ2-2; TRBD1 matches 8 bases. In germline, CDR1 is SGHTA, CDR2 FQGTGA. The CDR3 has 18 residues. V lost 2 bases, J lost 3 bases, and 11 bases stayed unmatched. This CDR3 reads CASSLGLSQGADTGELFF. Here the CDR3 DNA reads TGTGCCAGCAGCTTAGGATTAAGTCAGGGGGCGGACACCGGGGAGCTGTTTTTT.

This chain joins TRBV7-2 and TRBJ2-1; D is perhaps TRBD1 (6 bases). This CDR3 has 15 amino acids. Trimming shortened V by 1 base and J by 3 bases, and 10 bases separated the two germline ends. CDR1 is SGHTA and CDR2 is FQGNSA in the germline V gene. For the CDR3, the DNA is TGTGCCAGCAGCTTAGAGGGGGACCTCTACAATGAGCAGTTCTTC. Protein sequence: CASSLEGDLYNEQFF. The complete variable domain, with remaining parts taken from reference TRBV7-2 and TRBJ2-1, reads GAGVSQSPSNKVTEKGKDVELRCDPISGHTALYWYRQSLGQGLEFLIYFQGNSAPDKSGLPSDRFSAERTGGSVSTLTIQRTQQEDSAVYLCASSLEGDLYNEQFFGPGTRLTVL.

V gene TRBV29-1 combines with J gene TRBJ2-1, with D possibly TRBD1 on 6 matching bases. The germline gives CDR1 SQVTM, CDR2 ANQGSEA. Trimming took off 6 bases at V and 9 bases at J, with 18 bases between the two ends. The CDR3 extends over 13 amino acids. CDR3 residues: CSVIYSQGSEQFF. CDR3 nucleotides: TGCAGCGTCATATATTCCCAGGGGAGTGAGCAGTTCTTC.

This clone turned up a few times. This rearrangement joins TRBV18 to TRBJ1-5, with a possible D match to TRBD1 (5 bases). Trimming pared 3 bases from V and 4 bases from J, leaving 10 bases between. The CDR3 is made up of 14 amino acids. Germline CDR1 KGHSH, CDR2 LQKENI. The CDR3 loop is CASSPEGVNQPQHF. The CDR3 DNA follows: TGTGCCAGCTCACCGGAAGGGGTTAATCAGCCCCAGCATTTT.

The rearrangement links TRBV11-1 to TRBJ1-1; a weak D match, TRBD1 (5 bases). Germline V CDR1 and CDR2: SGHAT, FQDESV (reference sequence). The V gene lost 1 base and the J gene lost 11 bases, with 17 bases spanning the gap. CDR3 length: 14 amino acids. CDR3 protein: CASSLGQGWPSAFF. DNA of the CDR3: TGTGCCAGCAGCTTAGGGCAGGGATGGCCCTCGGCTTTCTTT.

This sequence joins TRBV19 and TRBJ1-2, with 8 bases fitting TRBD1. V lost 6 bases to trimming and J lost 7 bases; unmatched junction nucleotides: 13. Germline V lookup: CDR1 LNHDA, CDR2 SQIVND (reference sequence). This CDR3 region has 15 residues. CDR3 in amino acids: CASSRSGQGEGGYTF. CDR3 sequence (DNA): TGTGCCAGTAGCCGATCAGGACAGGGAGAGGGTGGCTACACCTTC.

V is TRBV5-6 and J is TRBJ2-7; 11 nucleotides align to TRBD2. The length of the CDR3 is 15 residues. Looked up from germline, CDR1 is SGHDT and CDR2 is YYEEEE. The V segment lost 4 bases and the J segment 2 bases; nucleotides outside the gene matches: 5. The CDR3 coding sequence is TGTGCCAGCAGCCCCTTAGCGGGAGGGACCTACGAGCAGTACTTC. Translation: CASSPLAGGTYEQYF. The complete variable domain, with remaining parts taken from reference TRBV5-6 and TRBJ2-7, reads DAGVTQSPTHLIKTRGQQVTLRCSPKSGHDTVSWYQQALGQGPQFIFQYYEEEERQRGNFPDRFSGHQFPNYSSELNVNALLLGDSALYLCASSPLAGGTYEQYFGPGTRLTVT.

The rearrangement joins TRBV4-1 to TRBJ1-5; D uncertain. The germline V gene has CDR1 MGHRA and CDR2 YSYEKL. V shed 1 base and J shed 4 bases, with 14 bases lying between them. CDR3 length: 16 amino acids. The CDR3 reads CASSQGSTAGNQPQHF. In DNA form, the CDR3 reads TGCGCCAGCAGCCAAGGGTCGACGGCGGGGAATCAGCCCCAGCATTTT.

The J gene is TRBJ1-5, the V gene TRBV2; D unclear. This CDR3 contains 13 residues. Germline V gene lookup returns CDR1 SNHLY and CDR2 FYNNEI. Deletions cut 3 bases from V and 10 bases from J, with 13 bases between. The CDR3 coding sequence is TGTGCCAGCAGTGATAGGGCAGGTCTTCCCCAGCATTTT. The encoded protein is CASSDRAGLPQHF.

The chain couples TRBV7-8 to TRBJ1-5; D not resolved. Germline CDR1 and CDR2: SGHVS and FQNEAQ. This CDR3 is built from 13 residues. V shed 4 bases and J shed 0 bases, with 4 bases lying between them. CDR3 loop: CASSSDSNQPQHF. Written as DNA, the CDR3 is TGTGCCAGCAGCTCGGATAGCAATCAGCCCCAGCATTTT.

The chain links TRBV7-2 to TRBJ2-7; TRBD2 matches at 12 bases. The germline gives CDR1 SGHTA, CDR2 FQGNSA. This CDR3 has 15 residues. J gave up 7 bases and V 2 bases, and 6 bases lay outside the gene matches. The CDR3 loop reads CASSLRLAGGQEQYF. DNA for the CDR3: TGTGCCAGCAGCTTACGGCTAGCGGGAGGGCAGGAGCAGTACTTC.

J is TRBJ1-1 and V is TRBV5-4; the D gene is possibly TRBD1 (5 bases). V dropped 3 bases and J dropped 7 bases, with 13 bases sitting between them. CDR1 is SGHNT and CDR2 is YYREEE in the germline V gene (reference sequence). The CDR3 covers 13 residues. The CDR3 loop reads CASSSDSSNEAFF. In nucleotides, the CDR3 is TGTGCCAGCAGCTCCGACAGTTCCAATGAAGCTTTCTTT.